The following is a T cell receptor beta chain sequence with its context. The data derive from a study of shared clonotypes between healthy human individuals. Profiling relied on immunoSEQ multiplex PCR, and the TCRdb table lists in-frame clones only, not all of them. The table has 470,000 or so clones, more than 65% seen once; the top ten hold approximately 11%. The source material was PBMCs. This TCR was recovered from a woman in her forties in good health. Some clones in this sample may be carry-over from other donors' samples.

The CDR3: CASSPGLGTETQYF. The CDR3 DNA follows: TGTGCCAGCAGCCCCGGACTAGGGACGGAGACCCAGTACTTC. This chain links TRBV14 with TRBJ2-5, with 7 bases that match TRBD2. After removal of 4 bases from V and 5 bases from J, the junction contained 7 bases not matched to a gene. This CDR3 has 14 residues. Germline values: CDR1 SGHDN, CDR2 FVKESK. The full variable domain, in which reference TRBV14 and TRBJ2-5 provide the parts outside the CDR3, is EAGVTQFPSHSVIEKGQTVTLRCDPISGHDNLYWYRRVMGKEIKFLLHFVKESKQDESGMPNNRFLAERTGGTYSTLKVQPAELEDSGVYFCASSPGLGTETQYFGPGTRLLVL.